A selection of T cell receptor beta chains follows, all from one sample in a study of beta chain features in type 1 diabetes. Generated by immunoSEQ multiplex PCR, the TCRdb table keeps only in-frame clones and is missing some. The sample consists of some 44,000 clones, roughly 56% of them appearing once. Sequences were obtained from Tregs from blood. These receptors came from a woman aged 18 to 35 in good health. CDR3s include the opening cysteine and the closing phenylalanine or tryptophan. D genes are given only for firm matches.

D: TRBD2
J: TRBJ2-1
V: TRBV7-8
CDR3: CASSPWTSEQNEQFF

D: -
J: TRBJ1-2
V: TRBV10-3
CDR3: CAIRQGRANYGYTF

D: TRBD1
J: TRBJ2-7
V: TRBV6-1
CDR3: CASSQTGAAYEQYF

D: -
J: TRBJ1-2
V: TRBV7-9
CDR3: CASSGALLGSYGYTF

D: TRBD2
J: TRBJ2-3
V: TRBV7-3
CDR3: CASSLTAGGAGDTQYF

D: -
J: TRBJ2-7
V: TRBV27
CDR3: CASSLLVTTEQYF

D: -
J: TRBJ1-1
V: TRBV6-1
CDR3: CASNARENTEAFF

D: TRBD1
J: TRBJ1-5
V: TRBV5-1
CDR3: CASSEGQVGKQPQHF

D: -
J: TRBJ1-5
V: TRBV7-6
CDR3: CASSLGIQNNQPQHF

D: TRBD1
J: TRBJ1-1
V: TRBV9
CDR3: CASSGRAGGRRTEAFF

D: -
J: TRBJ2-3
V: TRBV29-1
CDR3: CSGLWLQEGTQYF

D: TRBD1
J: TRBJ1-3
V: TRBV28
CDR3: CASSLLGPDRSSGNTIYF

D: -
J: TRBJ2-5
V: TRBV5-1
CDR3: CASGPGDRGETQYF

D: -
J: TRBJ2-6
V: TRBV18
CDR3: CASSPKPLRTSGANVLTF

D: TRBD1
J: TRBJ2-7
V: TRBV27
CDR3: CASRPRDRRNEQYF

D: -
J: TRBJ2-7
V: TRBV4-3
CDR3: CASSQGLVSYEQYF

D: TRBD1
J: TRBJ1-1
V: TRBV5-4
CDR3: CASSSNRGRGEAFF

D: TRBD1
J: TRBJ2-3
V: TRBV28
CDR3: CASRTGTATDTQYF

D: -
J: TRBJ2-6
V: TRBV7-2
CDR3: CASSSRTVSGANVLTF

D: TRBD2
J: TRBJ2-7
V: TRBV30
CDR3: CAWKAGALYEQYF

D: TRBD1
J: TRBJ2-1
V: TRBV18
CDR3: CASSPGQGRNEQFF

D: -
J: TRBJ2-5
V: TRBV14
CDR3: CASSQGPRRAAETQYF

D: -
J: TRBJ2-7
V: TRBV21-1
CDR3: CASSNLAGPTAVEQYF

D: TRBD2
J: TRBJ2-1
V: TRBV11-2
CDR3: CASSLLLTSGRGYEQFF

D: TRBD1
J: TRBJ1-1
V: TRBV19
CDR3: CASSPDRGQTEAFF

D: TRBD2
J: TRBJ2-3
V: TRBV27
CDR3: CASSLAGGADTQYF

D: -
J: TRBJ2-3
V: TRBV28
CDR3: CASSRENVRTDTQYF

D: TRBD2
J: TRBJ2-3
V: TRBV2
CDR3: CASSDQPGLAGLDTQYF

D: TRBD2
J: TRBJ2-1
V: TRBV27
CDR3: CASSRRAGVGYNEQFF

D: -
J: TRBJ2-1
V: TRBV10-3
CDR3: CAIRESESYNEQFF

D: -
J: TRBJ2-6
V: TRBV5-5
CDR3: CASSLYVGSSGANVLTF

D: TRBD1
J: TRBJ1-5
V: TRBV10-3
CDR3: CAISIGDRENQPQHF

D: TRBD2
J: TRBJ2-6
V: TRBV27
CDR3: CASSPDRGSSGANVLTF

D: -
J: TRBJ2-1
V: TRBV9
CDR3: CASSVGTPYNEQFF

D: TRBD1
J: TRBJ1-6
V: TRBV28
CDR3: CASSTLRDRRDSPLHF

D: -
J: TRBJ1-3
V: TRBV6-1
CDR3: CASSEQAAGGNTIYF

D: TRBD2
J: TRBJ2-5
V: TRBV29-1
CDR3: CSVEDPTSGRAPHQETQYF

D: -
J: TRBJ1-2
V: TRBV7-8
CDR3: CASSLSLTADNYGYTF

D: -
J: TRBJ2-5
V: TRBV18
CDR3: CASSPLGRRLQETQYF

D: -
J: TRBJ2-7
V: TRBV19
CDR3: CASSIDLGHEQYF

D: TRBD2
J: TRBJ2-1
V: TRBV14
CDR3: CASRLAGAPGEQFF

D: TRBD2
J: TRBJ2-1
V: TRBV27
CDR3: CASKGLAAFSSYNEQFF